These T cell receptor beta chains were read from a single sample in a study of response to subunit inactivated influenza vaccine. Each CDR3 protein gets one entry after TCRdb re-called the RT-PCR reads with MiXCR. The data show around 790,000 distinct CDR3 sequences, 21% seen once. The sample consisted of PBMCs from blood, taken roughly 5 days after vaccination. The receptors stem from a middle-aged man who received an inactivated influenza vaccine. CDR3s include the opening cysteine and the closing phenylalanine or tryptophan. D genes are given only for firm matches. The size of a clone is reported for some rows only, either as once, few or many, or as a class for expanded clones.

V gene: TRBV7-2; clone size: -; D gene: -; J gene: TRBJ2-7; CDR3 DNA: TGTGCCAGCAGCTCAAATCCCGGGGTCCACGAGCAGTACTTC; CDR3 protein: CASSSNPGVHEQYF
V gene: TRBV4-3; clone size: few; D gene: -; J gene: TRBJ1-1; CDR3 DNA: TGCGCCAGCAGTCAACAATCGAACGGGCCTGAAGCTTTCTTT; CDR3 protein: CASSQQSNGPEAFF
V gene: TRBV20-1; clone size: few; D gene: -; J gene: TRBJ1-5; CDR3 DNA: TGCAGTGCTAGAGAAAGACGGGATAGCAATCAGCCCCAGCATTTT; CDR3 protein: CSARERRDSNQPQHF
V gene: TRBV5-1; clone size: few; D gene: -; J gene: TRBJ1-2; CDR3 DNA: TGCGCCAGCAGCTTGTTACGTGTGGACAGAAACTATGGCTACACCTTC; CDR3 protein: CASSLLRVDRNYGYTF
V gene: TRBV24-1; clone size: -; D gene: -; J gene: TRBJ2-3; CDR3 DNA: TGTGCCACCAGTGAGGGAGCCGGACTAAATCCAGATACGCAGTATTTT; CDR3 protein: CATSEGAGLNPDTQYF
V gene: TRBV25-1; clone size: few; D gene: -; J gene: TRBJ1-1; CDR3 DNA: TGTGCCAGCAGTGAATATTTCTTTGGGGAAGGGGCTCCGAACACTGAAGCTTTCTTT; CDR3 protein: CASSEYFFGEGAPNTEAFF
V gene: TRBV5-1; clone size: -; D gene: -; J gene: TRBJ2-2; CDR3 DNA: TGCGCCAGCAGCGTGGACGGTACGAACACCGGGGAGCTGTTTTTT; CDR3 protein: CASSVDGTNTGELFF
V gene: TRBV10-2; clone size: -; D gene: TRBD1; J gene: TRBJ2-7; CDR3 DNA: TGCGCCAGCAGTGAGACCGGACAGGGTACCTACGAGCAGTACTTC; CDR3 protein: CASSETGQGTYEQYF
V gene: TRBV6-5; clone size: -; D gene: -; J gene: TRBJ2-7; CDR3 DNA: TGTGCCAGCAGTTATCGGCCAGTGGGTTTATACGAGCAGTACTTC; CDR3 protein: CASSYRPVGLYEQYF
V gene: TRBV30; clone size: few; D gene: -; J gene: TRBJ1-1; CDR3 DNA: TGTGCCTGGGGATGGGGCAGGGGCACTGAAGCTTTCTTT; CDR3 protein: CAWGWGRGTEAFF
V gene: TRBV10-3; clone size: few; D gene: TRBD1; J gene: TRBJ2-2; CDR3 DNA: TGTGCCATTCACTCACCGGGACAGGGGGCGCCTGGGGAGCTGTTTTTT; CDR3 protein: CAIHSPGQGAPGELFF
V gene: TRBV5-1; clone size: few; D gene: TRBD1; J gene: TRBJ2-2; CDR3 DNA: TGCGCCAGCAGCTTAGTAGGACAGGTTAACACCGGGGAGCTGTTTTTT; CDR3 protein: CASSLVGQVNTGELFF
V gene: TRBV7-2; clone size: -; D gene: -; J gene: TRBJ2-3; CDR3 DNA: TGTGCCAGCAGCTTAGCGCCGAAGGAGGGGCAGTATTTT; CDR3 protein: CASSLAPKEGQYF
V gene: TRBV6-5; clone size: -; D gene: TRBD2; J gene: TRBJ2-5; CDR3 DNA: TGTGCCAGCAGTTGGGGCGGGGGGCCTCAGGAGACCCAGTACTTC; CDR3 protein: CASSWGGGPQETQYF
V gene: TRBV6-5; clone size: few; D gene: -; J gene: TRBJ2-1; CDR3 DNA: TGTGCCAGCAGTTACGTATACGGGAATGAGCAGTTCTTC; CDR3 protein: CASSYVYGNEQFF
V gene: TRBV11-2; clone size: -; D gene: -; J gene: TRBJ2-5; CDR3 DNA: TGTGCCAGCAGTTTCGGTGCCCGGCGGGAGACCCAGTACTTC; CDR3 protein: CASSFGARRETQYF
V gene: TRBV20-1; clone size: few; D gene: TRBD1; J gene: TRBJ1-5; CDR3 DNA: TGCAGTGCTAGGACAGGGTCGGGCAATCAGCCCCAGCATTTT; CDR3 protein: CSARTGSGNQPQHF
V gene: TRBV5-5; clone size: -; D gene: -; J gene: TRBJ1-4; CDR3 DNA: TGTGCCAGCAGCCCCCTATTCGGAGAAAAACTGTTTTTT; CDR3 protein: CASSPLFGEKLFF
V gene: TRBV11-2; clone size: many; D gene: TRBD2; J gene: TRBJ2-4; CDR3 DNA: TGTGCCAGCAGCTCCGGACTAGCGGGGGGCCATTCAGCCAAAAACATTCAGTACTTC; CDR3 protein: CASSSGLAGGHSAKNIQYF
V gene: TRBV6-5; clone size: -; D gene: -; J gene: TRBJ2-6; CDR3 DNA: TGTGCCAGCAGTTACGGGAGCTCTGGGGCCAACGTCCTGACTTTC; CDR3 protein: CASSYGSSGANVLTF
V gene: TRBV6-5; clone size: -; D gene: TRBD1; J gene: TRBJ1-2; CDR3 DNA: TGTGCCAGCAGAAGGACAGGCTCCGGCTACACCTTC; CDR3 protein: CASRRTGSGYTF
V gene: TRBV6-2/TRBV6-3; clone size: few; D gene: TRBD2; J gene: TRBJ2-5; CDR3 DNA: TGTGCCAGCACCCCCGGGACTAGCGGGGGCCTGAGGGAGACCCAGTACTTC; CDR3 protein: CASTPGTSGGLRETQYF
V gene: TRBV20-1; clone size: -; D gene: -; J gene: TRBJ2-1; CDR3 DNA: TGCAGTGCTAGCCGTCTGGGAGGCCTAAATGAGCAGTTCTTC; CDR3 protein: CSASRLGGLNEQFF
V gene: TRBV11-2; clone size: few; D gene: TRBD2; J gene: TRBJ2-1; CDR3 DNA: TGTGCCAGCAGCTTAGCCAGCGGGACTGAGCAGTTCTTC; CDR3 protein: CASSLASGTEQFF
V gene: TRBV29-1; clone size: -; D gene: TRBD2; J gene: TRBJ2-7; CDR3 DNA: TGCAGCGCCGGGACTATTTACGAGCAGTACTTC; CDR3 protein: CSAGTIYEQYF
V gene: TRBV6-1; clone size: -; D gene: -; J gene: TRBJ2-5; CDR3 DNA: TGTGCCAGCACCCCTAATTCTAGGGAGACCCAGTACTTC; CDR3 protein: CASTPNSRETQYF
V gene: TRBV30; clone size: -; D gene: -; J gene: TRBJ2-1; CDR3 DNA: TGTGCCTGGGGCGGATGGACAGAAACATCCTACAATGAGCAGTTCTTC; CDR3 protein: CAWGGWTETSYNEQFF
V gene: TRBV6-1; clone size: -; D gene: -; J gene: TRBJ2-7; CDR3 DNA: TGTGCCAGCGGGGACCCCTCACGTTACGAGCAGTACTTC; CDR3 protein: CASGDPSRYEQYF
V gene: TRBV4-2; clone size: -; D gene: TRBD2; J gene: TRBJ2-1; CDR3 DNA: TGTGCCAGCAGCCAAGATCGCGGCGCTAGCGGGGGCAATGAGCAGTTCTTC; CDR3 protein: CASSQDRGASGGNEQFF
V gene: TRBV28; clone size: -; D gene: -; J gene: TRBJ2-7; CDR3 DNA: TGTGCCAGCACCACTTGGATAGACTCGAGCTCCTACGAGCAGTACTTC; CDR3 protein: CASTTWIDSSSYEQYF
V gene: TRBV5-8; clone size: -; D gene: TRBD2; J gene: TRBJ2-7; CDR3 DNA: TGTGCCAGCAGAGCGGGGGGCCGACTTTCCTACGAGCAGTACTTC; CDR3 protein: CASRAGGRLSYEQYF
V gene: TRBV6-2/TRBV6-3; clone size: once; D gene: TRBD1; J gene: TRBJ1-2; CDR3 DNA: TGTGCCAGCAGAACCGGGACAGGTGCCTATGGCTACACCTTC; CDR3 protein: CASRTGTGAYGYTF
V gene: TRBV7-9; clone size: -; D gene: TRBD2; J gene: TRBJ2-1; CDR3 DNA: TGTGCCAGCAGCTACCGACTAGCGGAGGCCAATGAGCAGTTCTTC; CDR3 protein: CASSYRLAEANEQFF
V gene: TRBV7-9; clone size: -; D gene: TRBD2; J gene: TRBJ2-1; CDR3 DNA: TGTGCCAGCAGCCCCGGGTGGACTAGCGGATACAATGAGCAGTTCTTC; CDR3 protein: CASSPGWTSGYNEQFF
V gene: TRBV7-2; clone size: few; D gene: TRBD2; J gene: TRBJ2-7; CDR3 DNA: TGTGCCAGCAGCCACGGGACGCGGGGGGTAAGCTCCTACGAGCAGTACTTC; CDR3 protein: CASSHGTRGVSSYEQYF
V gene: TRBV19; clone size: few; D gene: -; J gene: TRBJ2-3; CDR3 DNA: TGTGCCAGTAGTATAGACGGTCGCACAGATACGCAGTATTTT; CDR3 protein: CASSIDGRTDTQYF
V gene: TRBV20-1; clone size: few; D gene: -; J gene: TRBJ2-3; CDR3 DNA: TGCAGTGCTAGTAGCGTGGGAACTAGCACAGATACGCAGTATTTT; CDR3 protein: CSASSVGTSTDTQYF
V gene: TRBV15; clone size: -; D gene: -; J gene: TRBJ2-7; CDR3 DNA: TGTGCCACCAGCAGAGATGAGACAGGAAGCCTCTACGAGCAGTACTTC; CDR3 protein: CATSRDETGSLYEQYF
V gene: TRBV28; clone size: few; D gene: -; J gene: TRBJ1-2; CDR3 DNA: TGTGCCAGCAGTCTTGCAGGGGTGATTAACTATGGCTACACCTTC; CDR3 protein: CASSLAGVINYGYTF
V gene: TRBV5-8; clone size: few; D gene: TRBD1; J gene: TRBJ1-6; CDR3 DNA: TGTGCCAGCAGCCGTTGGACAGGATTAAATTCACCCCTCCACTTT; CDR3 protein: CASSRWTGLNSPLHF
V gene: TRBV6-1; clone size: -; D gene: -; J gene: TRBJ2-2; CDR3 DNA: TGTGCCAGCAGGGAGCGGAACACCGGGGAGCTGTTTTTT; CDR3 protein: CASRERNTGELFF